This entry lists 4 T cell receptor beta chains sequenced from one sample in a study of T-cell memory formation after mild COVID-19. TCRdb analysed the 5' RACE reads with MiXCR anew, one entry per CDR3 protein. The sample shows approximately 500,000 distinct CDR3 sequences, approximately 25% of them seen only once. Sequencing was performed on PBMCs or a T cell subset sorted from them (not recorded which). These receptor sequences come from an adult woman who had mild COVID-19 (a few samples of this study predate the infection). Cell type and time point are not known.

The rearrangement uses TRBV5-4 and TRBJ2-1, with D possibly being TRBD2 (6 bases). CDR1 and CDR2 from the germline V gene are SGHNT and YYREEE (reference sequence). The length of the CDR3 is 11 residues. Trimming removed 6 bases at V and 12 bases at J, with 13 bases between. The CDR3 bases are TGTGCCAGCATCCGGCGGGGTCGGCAGTTCTTC. Its translation is CASIRRGRQFF.

The V call is TRBV20-1, the J call TRBJ1-2, with 9 bases lining up with TRBD1. J was trimmed by 4 bases and V by 6 bases; bases with no gene match: 9. Germline values: CDR1 DFQATT, CDR2 SNEGSKA (reference sequence). The CDR3 totals 14 residues. The CDR3: CSARRQGGGYGYTF. In DNA form, the CDR3 reads TGCAGTGCCCGACGACAGGGGGGAGGCTATGGCTACACCTTC.

Concerning this clonotype: This could be a read error, since a much larger clone is one nucleotide away. The chain recombines TRBV29-1 with TRBJ1-2, with no clear D. Germline CDR1 is SQVTM and CDR2 is ANQGSEA. V was cut by 2 bases and J by 4 bases, with 5 bases left in between. The length of the CDR3 is 11 residues. The CDR3 protein is CSVERAYGYTF. DNA of the CDR3: TGCAGCGTTGAAAGGGCCTATGGCTACACCTTC. Based on the CDR3 plus reference TRBV29-1 and TRBJ1-2, the full variable domain is SAVISQKPSRDICQRGTSLTIQCQVDSQVTMMFWYRQQPGQSLTLIATANQGSEATYESGFVIDKFPISRPNLTFSTLTVSNMSPEDSSIYLCSVERAYGYTFGSGTRLTVV.

This chain joins TRBV12-3 or TRBV12-4 and TRBJ1-1; the D gene is possibly TRBD1 (5 bases). The length of the CDR3 is 12 residues. The V end lost 3 bases, the J end lost 7 bases, and 9 bases lay between the germline ends. For the CDR3, the DNA is TGTGCCAGCAGTTTTGGAACAGGTGAAGCTTTCTTT. Protein product: CASSFGTGEAFF.